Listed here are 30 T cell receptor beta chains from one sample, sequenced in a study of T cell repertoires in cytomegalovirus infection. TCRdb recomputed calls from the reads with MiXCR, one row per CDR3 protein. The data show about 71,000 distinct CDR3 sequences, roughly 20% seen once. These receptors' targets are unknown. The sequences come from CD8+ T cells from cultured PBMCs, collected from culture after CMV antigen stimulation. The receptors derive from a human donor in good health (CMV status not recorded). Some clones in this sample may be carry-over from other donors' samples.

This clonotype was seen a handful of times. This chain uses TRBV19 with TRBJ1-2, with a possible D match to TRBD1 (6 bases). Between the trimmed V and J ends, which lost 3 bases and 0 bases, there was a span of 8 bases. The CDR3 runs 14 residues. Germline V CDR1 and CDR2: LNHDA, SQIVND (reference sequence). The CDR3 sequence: CASSIRGPNYGYTF. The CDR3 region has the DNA TGTGCCAGTAGTATCAGGGGCCCTAACTATGGCTACACCTTC.

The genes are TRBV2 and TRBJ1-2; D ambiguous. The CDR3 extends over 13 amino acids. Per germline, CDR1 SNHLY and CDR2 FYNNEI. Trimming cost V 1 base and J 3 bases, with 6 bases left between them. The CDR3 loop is CASSEGGYYGYTF. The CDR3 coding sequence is TGTGCCAGCAGTGAAGGGGGATACTATGGCTACACCTTC.

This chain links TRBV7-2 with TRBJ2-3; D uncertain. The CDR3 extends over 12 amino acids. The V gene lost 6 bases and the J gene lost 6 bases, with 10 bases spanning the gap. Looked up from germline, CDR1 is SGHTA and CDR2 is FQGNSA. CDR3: CASRYSGDTQYF. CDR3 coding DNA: TGTGCCAGCAGGTACTCTGGGGATACGCAGTATTTT. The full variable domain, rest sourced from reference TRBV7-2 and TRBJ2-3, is GAGVSQSPSNKVTEKGKDVELRCDPISGHTALYWYRQSLGQGLEFLIYFQGNSAPDKSGLPSDRFSAERTGGSVSTLTIQRTQQEDSAVYLCASRYSGDTQYFGPGTRLTVL.

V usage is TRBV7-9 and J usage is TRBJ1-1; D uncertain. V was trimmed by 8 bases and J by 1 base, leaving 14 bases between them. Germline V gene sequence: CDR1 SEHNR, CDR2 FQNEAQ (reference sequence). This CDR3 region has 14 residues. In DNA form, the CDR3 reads TGTGCCAGCCGAGGGTGGGAGGGGAACACTGAAGCTTTCTTT. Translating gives CASRGWEGNTEAFF.

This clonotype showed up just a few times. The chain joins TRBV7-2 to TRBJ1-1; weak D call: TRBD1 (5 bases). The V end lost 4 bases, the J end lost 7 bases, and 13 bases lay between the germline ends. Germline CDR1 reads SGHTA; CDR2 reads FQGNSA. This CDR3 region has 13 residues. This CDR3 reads CASSSPTGDEAFF. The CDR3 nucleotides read TGTGCCAGCAGCTCTCCTACAGGAGATGAAGCTTTCTTT. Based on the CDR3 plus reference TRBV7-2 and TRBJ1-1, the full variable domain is GAGVSQSPSNKVTEKGKDVELRCDPISGHTALYWYRQSLGQGLEFLIYFQGNSAPDKSGLPSDRFSAERTGGSVSTLTIQRTQQEDSAVYLCASSSPTGDEAFFGQGTRLTVV.

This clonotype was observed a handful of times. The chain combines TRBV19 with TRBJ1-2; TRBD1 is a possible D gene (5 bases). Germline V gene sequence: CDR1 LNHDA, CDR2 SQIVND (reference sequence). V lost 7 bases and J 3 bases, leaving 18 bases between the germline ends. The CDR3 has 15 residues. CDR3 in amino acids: CASTGPRGTDYGYTF. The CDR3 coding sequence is TGTGCCAGTACCGGGCCGAGGGGCACCGACTATGGCTACACCTTC.

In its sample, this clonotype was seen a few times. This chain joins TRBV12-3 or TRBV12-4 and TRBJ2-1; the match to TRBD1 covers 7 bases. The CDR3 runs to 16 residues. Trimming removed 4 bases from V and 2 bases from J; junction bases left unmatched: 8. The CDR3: CASSSSRDRTYNEQFF. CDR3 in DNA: TGTGCCAGCAGTTCAAGCAGGGACAGAACCTACAATGAGCAGTTCTTC.

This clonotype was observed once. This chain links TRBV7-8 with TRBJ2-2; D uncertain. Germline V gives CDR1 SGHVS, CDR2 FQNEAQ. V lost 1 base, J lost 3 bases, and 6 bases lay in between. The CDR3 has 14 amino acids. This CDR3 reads CASSLGEYTGELFF. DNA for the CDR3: TGTGCCAGCAGCTTAGGGGAATACACCGGGGAGCTGTTTTTT.

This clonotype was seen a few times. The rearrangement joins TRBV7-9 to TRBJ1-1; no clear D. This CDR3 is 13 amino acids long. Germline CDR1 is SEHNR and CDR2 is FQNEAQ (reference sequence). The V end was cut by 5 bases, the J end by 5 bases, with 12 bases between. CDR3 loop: CASSPRGETEAFF. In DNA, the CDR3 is TGTGCCAGCAGCCCCCGGGGTGAGACTGAAGCTTTCTTT.

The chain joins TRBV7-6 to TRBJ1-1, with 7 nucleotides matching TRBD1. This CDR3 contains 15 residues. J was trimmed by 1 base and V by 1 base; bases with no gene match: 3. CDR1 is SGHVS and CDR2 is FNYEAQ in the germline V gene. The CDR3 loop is CASSLGGTANTEAFF. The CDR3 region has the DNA TGTGCCAGCAGCTTAGGGGGGACAGCGAACACTGAAGCTTTCTTT.

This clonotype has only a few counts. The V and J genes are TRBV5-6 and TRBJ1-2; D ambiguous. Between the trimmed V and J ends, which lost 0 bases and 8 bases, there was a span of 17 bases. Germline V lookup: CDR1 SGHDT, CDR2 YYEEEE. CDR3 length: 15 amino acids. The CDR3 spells CASSLVDEGFRGYTF. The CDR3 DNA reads TGTGCCAGCAGCTTGGTCGACGAGGGTTTCAGGGGCTACACCTTC.

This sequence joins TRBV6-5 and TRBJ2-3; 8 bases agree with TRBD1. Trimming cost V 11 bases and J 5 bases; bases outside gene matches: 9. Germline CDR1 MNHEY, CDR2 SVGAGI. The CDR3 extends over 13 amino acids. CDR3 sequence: CAAETGEVDTQYF. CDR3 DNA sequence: TGTGCCGCCGAGACAGGGGAGGTAGATACGCAGTATTTT.

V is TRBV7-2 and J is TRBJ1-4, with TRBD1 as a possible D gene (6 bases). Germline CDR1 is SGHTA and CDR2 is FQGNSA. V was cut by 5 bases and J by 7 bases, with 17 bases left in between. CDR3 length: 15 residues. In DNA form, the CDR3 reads TGTGCCAGCAGCCCTCCGGGGGGGGGGCGTGAAAAACTGTTTTTT. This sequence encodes CASSPPGGGREKLFF.

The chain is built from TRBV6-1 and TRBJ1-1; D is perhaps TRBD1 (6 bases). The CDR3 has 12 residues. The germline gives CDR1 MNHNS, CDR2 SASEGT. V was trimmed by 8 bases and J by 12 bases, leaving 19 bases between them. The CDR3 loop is CASLQNPGETFF. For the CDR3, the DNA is TGTGCCAGCTTACAAAATCCAGGGGAAACTTTCTTT.

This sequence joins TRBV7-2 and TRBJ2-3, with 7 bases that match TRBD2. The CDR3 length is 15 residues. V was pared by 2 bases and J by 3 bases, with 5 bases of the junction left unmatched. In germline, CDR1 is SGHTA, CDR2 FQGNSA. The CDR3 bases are TGTGCCAGCAGCTTACGGACTAGTTGGACAGATACGCAGTATTTT. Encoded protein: CASSLRTSWTDTQYF.

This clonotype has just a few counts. The DNA for the CDR3 is TGTGCCAGCAGTGACGGCGGAGAAAAACTGTTTTTT. Its translation is CASSDGGEKLFF. The chain combines TRBV2 with TRBJ1-4; D is ambiguous. Looked up from germline, CDR1 is SNHLY and CDR2 is FYNNEI. V shed 3 bases and J shed 8 bases, with 7 bases lying between them. This CDR3 region has 12 residues.

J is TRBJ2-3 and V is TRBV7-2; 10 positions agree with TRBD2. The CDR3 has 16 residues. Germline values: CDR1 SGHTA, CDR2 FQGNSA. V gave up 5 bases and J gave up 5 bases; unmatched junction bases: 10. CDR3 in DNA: TGTGCCAGCAGCCCAGTGGTACGGACTAGCGGAGATACGCAGTATTTT. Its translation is CASSPVVRTSGDTQYF. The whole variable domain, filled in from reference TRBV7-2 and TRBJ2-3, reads GAGVSQSPSNKVTEKGKDVELRCDPISGHTALYWYRQSLGQGLEFLIYFQGNSAPDKSGLPSDRFSAERTGGSVSTLTIQRTQQEDSAVYLCASSPVVRTSGDTQYFGPGTRLTVL.

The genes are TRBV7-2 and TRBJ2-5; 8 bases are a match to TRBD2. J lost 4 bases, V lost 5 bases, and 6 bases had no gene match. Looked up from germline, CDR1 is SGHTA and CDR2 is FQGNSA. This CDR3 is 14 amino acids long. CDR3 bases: TGTGCCAGCAGCCCCGGGGGGGGGGGAGAGACCCAGTACTTC. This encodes CASSPGGGGETQYF.

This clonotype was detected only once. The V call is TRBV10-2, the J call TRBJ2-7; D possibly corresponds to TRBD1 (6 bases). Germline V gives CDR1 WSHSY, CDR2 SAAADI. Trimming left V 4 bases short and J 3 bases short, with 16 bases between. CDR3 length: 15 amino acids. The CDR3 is CASSVTRGVFYEQYF. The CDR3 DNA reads TGCGCCAGCAGTGTCACCAGGGGAGTATTCTACGAGCAGTACTTC.

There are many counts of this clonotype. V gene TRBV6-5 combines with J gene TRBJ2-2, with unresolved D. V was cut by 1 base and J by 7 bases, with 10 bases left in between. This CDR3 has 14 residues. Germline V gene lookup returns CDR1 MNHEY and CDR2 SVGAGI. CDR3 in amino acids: CASSYYVGIGELFF. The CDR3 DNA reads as TGTGCCAGCAGTTACTACGTCGGCATCGGGGAGCTGTTTTTT.

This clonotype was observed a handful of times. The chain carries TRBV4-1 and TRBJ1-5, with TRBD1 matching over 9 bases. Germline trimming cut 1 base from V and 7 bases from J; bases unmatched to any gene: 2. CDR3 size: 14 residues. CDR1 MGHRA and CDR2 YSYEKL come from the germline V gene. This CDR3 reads CASSQGTGAQPQHF. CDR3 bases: TGCGCCAGCAGCCAAGGGACAGGGGCACAGCCCCAGCATTTT.

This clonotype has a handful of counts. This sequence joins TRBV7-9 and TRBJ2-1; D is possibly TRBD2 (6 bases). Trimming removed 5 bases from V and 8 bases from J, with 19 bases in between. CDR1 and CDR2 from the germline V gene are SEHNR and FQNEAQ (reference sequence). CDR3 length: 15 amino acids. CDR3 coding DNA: TGTGCCAGCAGCCCCATTGCGGGGCAGTTCGATGAGCAGTTCTTC. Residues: CASSPIAGQFDEQFF.

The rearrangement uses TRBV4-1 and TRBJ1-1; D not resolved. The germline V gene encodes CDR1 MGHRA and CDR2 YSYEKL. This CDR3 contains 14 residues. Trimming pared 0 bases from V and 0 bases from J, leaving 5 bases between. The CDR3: CASSQDQMNTEAFF. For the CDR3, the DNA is TGCGCCAGCAGCCAAGATCAGATGAACACTGAAGCTTTCTTT.

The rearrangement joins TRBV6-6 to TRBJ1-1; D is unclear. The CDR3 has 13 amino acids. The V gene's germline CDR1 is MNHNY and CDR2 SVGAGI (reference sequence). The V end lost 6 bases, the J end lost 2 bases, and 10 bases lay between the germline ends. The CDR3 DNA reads TGTGCCAGCAGGTCCACCGCCAACACTGAAGCTTTCTTT. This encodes CASRSTANTEAFF.

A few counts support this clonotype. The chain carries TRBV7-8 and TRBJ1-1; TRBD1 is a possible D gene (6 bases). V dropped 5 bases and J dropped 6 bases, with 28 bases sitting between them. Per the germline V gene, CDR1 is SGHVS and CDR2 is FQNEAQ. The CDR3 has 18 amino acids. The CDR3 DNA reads TGTGCCAGCAGCATCCTGGGACATTCAGGAGGTGGTGCGGCTGAAGCTTTCTTT. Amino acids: CASSILGHSGGGAAEAFF.

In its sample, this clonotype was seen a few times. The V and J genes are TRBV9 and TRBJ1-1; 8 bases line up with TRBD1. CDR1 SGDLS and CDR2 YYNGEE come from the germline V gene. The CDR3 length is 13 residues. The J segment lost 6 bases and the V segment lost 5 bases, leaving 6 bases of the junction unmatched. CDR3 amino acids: CASSLTGGSEAFF. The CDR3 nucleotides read TGTGCCAGCAGTTTAACAGGGGGATCTGAAGCTTTCTTT.

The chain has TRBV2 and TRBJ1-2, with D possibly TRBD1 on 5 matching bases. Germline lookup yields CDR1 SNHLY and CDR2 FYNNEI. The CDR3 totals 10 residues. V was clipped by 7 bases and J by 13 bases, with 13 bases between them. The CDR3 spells CASISGDSTF. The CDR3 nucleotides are TGTGCCAGCATCTCGGGGGATAGCACCTTC. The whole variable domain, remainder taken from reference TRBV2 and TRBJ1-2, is EPEVTQTPSHQVTQMGQEVILRCVPISNHLYFYWYRQILGQKVEFLVSFYNNEISEKSEIFDDQFSVERPDGSNFTLKIRSTKLEDSAMYFCASISGDSTFGSGTRLTVV.

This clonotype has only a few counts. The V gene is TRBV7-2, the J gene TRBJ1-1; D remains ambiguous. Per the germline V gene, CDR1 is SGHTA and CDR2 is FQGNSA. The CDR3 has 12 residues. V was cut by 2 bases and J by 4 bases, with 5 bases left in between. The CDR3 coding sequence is TGTGCCAGCAGCTTAAAAGGCACTGAAGCTTTCTTT. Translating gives CASSLKGTEAFF.

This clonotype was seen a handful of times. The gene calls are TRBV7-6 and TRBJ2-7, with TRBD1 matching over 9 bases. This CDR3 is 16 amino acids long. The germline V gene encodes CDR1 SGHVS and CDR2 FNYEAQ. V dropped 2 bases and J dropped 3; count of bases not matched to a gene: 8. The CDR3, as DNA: TGTGCCAGCAGCTTAACCGCCGGGACAGGGCTCTACGAGCAGTACTTC. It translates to CASSLTAGTGLYEQYF.

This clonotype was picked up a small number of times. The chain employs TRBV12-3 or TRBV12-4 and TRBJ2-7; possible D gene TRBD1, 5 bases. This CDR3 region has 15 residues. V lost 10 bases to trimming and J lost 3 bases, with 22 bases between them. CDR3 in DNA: TGTGCCACCCCAAAGAACAGGAAAACTTACTACGAGCAGTACTTC. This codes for CATPKNRKTYYEQYF.